Each of the 10 T cell receptor beta chains below was sequenced from the same sample in a study of technical replicates of blood from several donors. TCRdb's table, derived via immunoSEQ multiplex PCR, lists solely in-frame clones and lacks some. Among 80,000 or so clones listed, about 96% were seen once. Sequencing was performed on T cells isolated from PBMCs. Receptor source: a human donor in good health.

The rearrangement joins TRBV28 to TRBJ2-5; tentative D call: TRBD2 (5 bases). This CDR3 region has 16 residues. Trimming took 2 bases from V and 3 from J, leaving 16 bases between them. CDR1 is MDHEN and CDR2 is SYDVKM in the germline V gene. The CDR3 loop is CASSLIQLRAEETQYF. The CDR3 DNA reads as TGTGCCAGCAGTTTAATACAGTTGAGGGCCGAAGAGACCCAGTACTTC.

This sequence joins TRBV5-1 and TRBJ2-5; 7 bases are shared with TRBD2. J was trimmed by 1 base and V by 1 base; bases with no gene match: 4. The CDR3 loop spans 15 amino acids. CDR1 and CDR2 from the germline V gene are SGHRS and YFSETQ. CDR3 nucleotides: TGCGCCAGCAGCTTGTCTCCGGGGGGCCAAGAGACCCAGTACTTC. Protein sequence: CASSLSPGGQETQYF.

This clone was counted once. The chain couples TRBV6-1 to TRBJ1-6; perhaps TRBD1 as D (6 bases). CDR1 is MNHNS and CDR2 is SASEGT in the germline V gene. V lost 3 bases and J lost 7, with 16 bases in between. There are 16 residues in the CDR3. This CDR3 reads CASSEAGGSGNSPLHF. CDR3 bases: TGTGCCAGCAGTGAGGCGGGGGGCAGTGGGAATTCACCCCTCCACTTT.

The chain joins TRBV10-1 to TRBJ2-5; no clear D gene. The germline V gene has CDR1 WNHNN and CDR2 SYGVQD (reference sequence). The CDR3 has 10 amino acids. V lost 10 bases and J lost 7, with 10 bases in between. The CDR3 here is CATVRGTQYF. The CDR3 DNA follows: TGCGCCACCGTCAGAGGGACCCAGTACTTC.

The chain's CDR3 is CASIQWAGQGGYTF. CDR3 DNA: TGTGCCAGCATTCAGTGGGCGGGACAGGGTGGCTACACCTTC. The V gene is TRBV2, the J gene TRBJ1-2; 9 positions agree with TRBD1. J was trimmed by 7 bases and V by 7 bases; bases with no gene match: 10. The germline gives CDR1 SNHLY, CDR2 FYNNEI. The CDR3 length is 14 residues.

The chain links TRBV4-1 to TRBJ1-1, with a possible D match to TRBD1 (5 bases). The CDR3 length is 18 residues. Looked up from germline, CDR1 is MGHRA and CDR2 is YSYEKL. The germline V and J ends were trimmed by 0 bases and 0 bases, with 17 bases remaining between them. CDR3 in amino acids: CASSQEGRVGRLNTEAFF. The DNA for the CDR3 is TGCGCCAGCAGCCAAGAGGGCAGGGTCGGGAGGTTGAACACTGAAGCTTTCTTT.

This clone was recorded only once. The chain couples TRBV4-1 to TRBJ2-2; D unclear. Germline-derived CDR1 and CDR2 are MGHRA and YSYEKL. The V end was cut by 4 bases, the J end by 6 bases, with 9 bases between. This CDR3 is built from 13 residues. The CDR3 sequence is CASSLNGPGELFF. CDR3 nucleotides: TGCGCCAGCAGCCTAAATGGGCCCGGGGAGCTGTTTTTT.

The rearrangement links TRBV4-1 to TRBJ2-7; 7 bases are a match to TRBD2. Unmatched junction bases numbered 17, after V lost 1 base and J lost 2 bases. CDR1 is MGHRA and CDR2 is YSYEKL in the germline V gene. The length of the CDR3 is 19 residues. CDR3 coding DNA: TGCGCCAGCAGCCAAGGGATTCTTAGGGCGGGAGTGGGCCCCTACGAGCAGTACTTC. Its protein product is CASSQGILRAGVGPYEQYF.

This clone was recorded a few times. This chain links TRBV10-1 with TRBJ1-1, with a tentative D call TRBD1 (5 bases). Germline assignment: CDR1 WNHNN and CDR2 SYGVQD (reference sequence). The V end lost 3 bases, the J end lost 5 bases, and 10 bases lay between the germline ends. There are 13 residues in the CDR3. CDR3 residues: CASSEWGETEAFF. The CDR3 DNA reads as TGCGCCAGCAGTGAATGGGGGGAGACTGAAGCTTTCTTT.

The chain couples TRBV11-2 to TRBJ1-1; the D gene is possibly TRBD1 (5 bases). Germline CDR1 is SGHAT and CDR2 is FQNNGV. The CDR3 length is 13 residues. Trimming removed 8 bases at V and 1 base at J, with 11 bases between. CDR3 in amino acids: CASGGDWNTEAFF. For the CDR3, the DNA is TGTGCCAGCGGCGGGGACTGGAACACTGAAGCTTTCTTT.